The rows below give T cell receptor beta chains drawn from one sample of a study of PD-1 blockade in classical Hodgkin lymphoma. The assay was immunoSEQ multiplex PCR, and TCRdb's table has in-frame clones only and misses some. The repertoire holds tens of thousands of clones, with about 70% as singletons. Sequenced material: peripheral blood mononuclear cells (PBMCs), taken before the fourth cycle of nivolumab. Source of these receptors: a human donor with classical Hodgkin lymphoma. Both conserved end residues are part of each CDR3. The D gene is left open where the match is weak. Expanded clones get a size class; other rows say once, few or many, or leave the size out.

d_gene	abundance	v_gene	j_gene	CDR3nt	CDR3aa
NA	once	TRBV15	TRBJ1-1	TGTGCCACCAGCAGAGATCACAGCACTGAAGCTTTCTTT	CATSRDHSTEAFF
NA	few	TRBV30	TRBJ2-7	TGTGCCTGGGCCTGGGACCGTTCCTACGAGCAGTACTTC	CAWAWDRSYEQYF
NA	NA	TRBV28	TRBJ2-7	TGTGCCAGCAGCAGGGTCTCCTACGAGCAGTACTTC	CASSRVSYEQYF
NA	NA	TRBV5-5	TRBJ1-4	TGTGCCAGCAGCTTGCGCGGGGCAACTAATGAAAAACTGTTTTTT	CASSLRGATNEKLFF
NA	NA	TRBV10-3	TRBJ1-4	TGTGCCATCAAACATGACAGCTCTGAAAAACTGTTTTTT	CAIKHDSSEKLFF
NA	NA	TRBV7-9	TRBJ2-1	TGTGCCAGCAGCTTAGTGGGAGATAACAATGAGCAGTTCTTC	CASSLVGDNNEQFF
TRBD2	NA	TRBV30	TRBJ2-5	TGTGCCTGGAGGCGGGAGGTTGAGACCCAGTACTTC	CAWRREVETQYF
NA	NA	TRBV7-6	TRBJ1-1	TGTGCCAGCAGCCCAGGCCGTTACACTGAAGCTTTCTTT	CASSPGRYTEAFF
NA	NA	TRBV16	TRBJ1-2	TGTGCCAGCAGCCAATCCCCCGCTAATGGCTACACCTTC	CASSQSPANGYTF
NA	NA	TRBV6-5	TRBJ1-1	TGTGCCAGCAGTTACTCAGGGAGTGAAGCTTTCTTT	CASSYSGSEAFF
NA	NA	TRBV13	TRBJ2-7	TGTGCCAGCAGCTCAGGAGATAAGTACGAGCAGTACTTC	CASSSGDKYEQYF
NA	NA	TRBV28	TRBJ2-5	TGTGCCAGCAGTTTATTAGGCCGTCAAGAGACCCAGTACTTC	CASSLLGRQETQYF
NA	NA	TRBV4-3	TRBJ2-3	TGCGCCAGCAGCCAAGAAAGGGGACGGACAGATACGCAGTATTTT	CASSQERGRTDTQYF
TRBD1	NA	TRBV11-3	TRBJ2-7	TGTGCCAGCAGCTTAGTAGGGGACAGCTACGAGCAGTACTTC	CASSLVGDSYEQYF
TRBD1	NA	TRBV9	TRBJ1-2	TGTGCCAGCAGCGTGGGACAGCGAGAGATTGGCTACACCTTC	CASSVGQREIGYTF
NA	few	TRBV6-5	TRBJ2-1	TGTGCCAGCAGTCGATTTTCCTACAATGAGCAGTTCTTC	CASSRFSYNEQFF
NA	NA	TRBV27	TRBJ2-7	TGTGCCAGCATGGGACGGCTCTCCTACGAGCAGTACTTC	CASMGRLSYEQYF
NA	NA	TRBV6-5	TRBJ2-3	TGTGCCAGCAGTTACTCGACGGGATACACAGATACGCAGTATTTT	CASSYSTGYTDTQYF
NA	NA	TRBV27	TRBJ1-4	TGTGCCAGCAGTCCCCCAAACCAGGCAACTAATGAAAAACTGTTTTTT	CASSPPNQATNEKLFF
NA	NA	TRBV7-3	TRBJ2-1	TGTGCCAGCAGCTTAAACGGGAACTCCTACAATGAGCAGTTCTTC	CASSLNGNSYNEQFF
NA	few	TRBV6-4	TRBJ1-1	TGTGCCAGCAGTGACTCGTCCAAGAACACTGAAGCTTTCTTT	CASSDSSKNTEAFF
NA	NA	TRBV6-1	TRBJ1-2	TGTGCCAGCAGTGAAGCGCGTTGGCTTAACTATGGCTACACCTTC	CASSEARWLNYGYTF
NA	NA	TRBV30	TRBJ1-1	TGTGCCTGGACCCTCCCCCGATCTTACACTGAAGCTTTCTTT	CAWTLPRSYTEAFF
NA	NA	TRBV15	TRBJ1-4	TGTGCCACCAGCAGAGACAGGGCGAATGAAAAACTGTTTTTT	CATSRDRANEKLFF
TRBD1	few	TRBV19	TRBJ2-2	TGTGCCAGTAGTATAGCTCCGACACAGGGGACCGGGGAGCTGTTTTTT	CASSIAPTQGTGELFF
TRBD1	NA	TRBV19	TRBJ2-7	TGTGCCAGTAGACGACAGGGCCCCCTCTCCTACGAGCAGTACTTC	CASRRQGPLSYEQYF
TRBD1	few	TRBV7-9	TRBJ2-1	TGTGCCAGCAGCGGGACAGGGGAGTACAATGAGCAGTTCTTC	CASSGTGEYNEQFF
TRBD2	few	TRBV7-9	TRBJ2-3	TGTGCCAGCAGCACCCCAACGACTAGCGGGAGGGCCACAGATACGCAGTATTTT	CASSTPTTSGRATDTQYF
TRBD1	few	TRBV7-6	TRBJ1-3	TGTGCCAGCAGCTTAGGCACAGGGGGCTCTGGAAACACCATATATTTT	CASSLGTGGSGNTIYF
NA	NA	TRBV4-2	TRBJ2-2	TGTGCCAGCAGCCAAGTAATAGGGGATCACGGGGAGCTGTTTTTT	CASSQVIGDHGELFF
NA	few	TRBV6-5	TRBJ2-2	TGTGCCAGCAGTTACTCGTCGGGGTTCGGGGAGCTGTTTTTT	CASSYSSGFGELFF
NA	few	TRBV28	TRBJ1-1	TGTGCCAGCACCCCCGGGGCGGTGAACACTGAAGCTTTCTTT	CASTPGAVNTEAFF
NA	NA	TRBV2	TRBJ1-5	TGTGCCAGCAGTCCCTGGGGTGCTAACAATCAGCCCCAGCATTTT	CASSPWGANNQPQHF
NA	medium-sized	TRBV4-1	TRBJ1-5	TGCGCCAGCAGCTGGGACAGCAATCAGCCCCAGCATTTT	CASSWDSNQPQHF
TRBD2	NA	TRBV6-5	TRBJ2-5	TGTGCCAGCAGTTACTCGCTAGCGGTAGAGACCCAGTACTTC	CASSYSLAVETQYF
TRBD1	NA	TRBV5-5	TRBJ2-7	TGTGCCAGCAGCTTGCGCGGGACAGGGGGCTTCGAGCAGTACTTC	CASSLRGTGGFEQYF
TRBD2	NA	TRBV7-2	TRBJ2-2	TGTGCCAGCAGCTTAGGGGGGACTAGCGGGAGGGCCCGGGAGCTGTTTTTT	CASSLGGTSGRARELFF
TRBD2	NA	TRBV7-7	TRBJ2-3	TGTGCTAGCAGCCCAGGACTAGCGGCAGATACGCAGTATTTT	CASSPGLAADTQYF
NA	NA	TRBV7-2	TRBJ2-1	TGTGCCAGCAGCTTAGACTGGAATGAGCAGTTCTTC	CASSLDWNEQFF
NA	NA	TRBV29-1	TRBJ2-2	TGCAGCGTTGAAGTTTTAGTGCGAGGAACCGGGGAGCTGTTTTTT	CSVEVLVRGTGELFF
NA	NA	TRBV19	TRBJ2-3	TGTGCCAGTATGCGCCCTTACACAGATACGCAGTATTTT	CASMRPYTDTQYF